This entry lists 10 T cell receptor beta chains sequenced from one sample in a study of T cell responses to AZD1222 COVID-19 vaccine. The table came from immunoSEQ multiplex PCR; TCRdb's copy has only in-frame clones and leaves some out. This table has over 110,000 clones, around 90% appearing once. Specimen: peripheral blood, collected 28 days after the second AZD1222 dose. These TCRs come from an adult who received the AZD1222 COVID-19 vaccine.

The chain recombines TRBV11-2 with TRBJ2-7; D might be TRBD1 (6 bases). Germline-derived CDR1 and CDR2 are SGHAT and FQNNGV. The V end lost 2 bases, the J end lost 2 bases, and 10 bases lay between the germline ends. CDR3 length: 14 residues. CDR3 DNA: TGTGCCAGCAGCTTAATTGACAGGACCTACGAGCAGTACTTC. Encoded protein: CASSLIDRTYEQYF. Full variable domain (missing parts from reference TRBV11-2 and TRBJ2-7): EAGVAQSPRYKIIEKRQSVAFWCNPISGHATLYWYQQILGQGPKLLIQFQNNGVVDDSQLPKDRFSAERLKGVDSTLKIQPAKLEDSAVYLCASSLIDRTYEQYFGPGTRLTVT.

The chain combines TRBV5-6 with TRBJ2-5, with 7 bases fitting TRBD1. From germline, CDR1 is SGHDT and CDR2 YYEEEE. The CDR3 is made up of 14 amino acids. J was trimmed by 2 bases and V by 1 base; bases with no gene match: 2. The CDR3 sequence: CASSLRTGQETQYF. The CDR3 DNA reads as TGTGCCAGCAGCTTGCGGACAGGACAAGAGACCCAGTACTTC.

The table lists this clone with a count of one. The rearrangement joins TRBV30 to TRBJ1-3, with D perhaps matching TRBD1 (5 bases). This CDR3 is 13 amino acids long. Germline CDR1 is GTSNPN and CDR2 is SVGIG (reference sequence). V lost 6 bases and J 3 bases, leaving 12 bases between the germline ends. DNA of the CDR3: TGTGCCTGTCTGGGGGGGGATGGAAACACCATATATTTT. Residues: CACLGGDGNTIYF.

V gene TRBV6-2 or TRBV6-3 combines with J gene TRBJ2-2, with 9 bases matching TRBD2. The J segment lost 6 bases and the V segment lost 5 bases, leaving 10 bases of the junction unmatched. Germline V gives CDR1 MNHEY, CDR2 SVGEGT. This CDR3 spans 16 amino acids. The CDR3 sequence: CASSPWGTSMAGELFF. In DNA, the CDR3 is TGTGCCAGCAGTCCGTGGGGGACTAGCATGGCCGGGGAGCTGTTTTTT.

This chain links TRBV7-9 with TRBJ1-3; TRBD1 matches at 7 bases. V lost 5 bases and J lost 4; bases outside the gene matches: 5. The CDR3 loop spans 14 amino acids. CDR1 SEHNR and CDR2 FQNEAQ come from the germline V gene (reference sequence). The CDR3 bases are TGTGCCAGCAGCGAGACAGGGTCGGGAAACACCATATATTTT. Amino acids: CASSETGSGNTIYF.

This chain joins TRBV29-1 and TRBJ2-7; D remains ambiguous. The length of the CDR3 is 12 residues. The germline V and J ends were trimmed by 2 bases and 3 bases, with 8 bases remaining between them. Germline CDR1 SQVTM, CDR2 ANQGSEA. This chain's CDR3 is CSVETLSYEQYF. The CDR3 coding sequence is TGCAGCGTTGAAACCCTTAGCTACGAGCAGTACTTC.

The sample holds a few counts of this clone. V is TRBV9 and J is TRBJ2-1; D is undetermined. The CDR3 sequence is 15 residues long. V lost 0 bases, J lost 5 bases, and 12 bases lay in between. Germline V gene lookup returns CDR1 SGDLS and CDR2 YYNGEE. CDR3 loop: CASSVVLVGDNEQFF. The CDR3 DNA reads as TGTGCCAGCAGCGTAGTCTTAGTGGGCGACAATGAGCAGTTCTTC.

This rearrangement joins TRBV5-5 to TRBJ1-2, with D hard to call. The germline CDR1 and CDR2 sequences are SGHKS and YYEKEE (reference sequence). The CDR3 spans 14 residues. With 0 bases removed from V and 3 bases from J, the gap between germline ends came to 9 bases. The CDR3 is CASSLGLDYYGYTF. The CDR3 DNA follows: TGTGCCAGCAGCTTGGGACTCGACTACTATGGCTACACCTTC.

The CDR3 DNA reads as TGCAGCGTGCGGTTGGTGGGTGAAAAACTGTTTTTT. Protein product: CSVRLVGEKLFF. The chain combines TRBV29-1 with TRBJ1-4; no clear D gene. Germline V CDR1 and CDR2: SQVTM, ANQGSEA. This CDR3 is 12 amino acids long. Trimming cost V 6 bases and J 7 bases, with 12 bases left between them.

The chain carries TRBV5-6 and TRBJ2-1; D gene uncertain. V lost 3 bases, J lost 7 bases, and 14 bases lay in between. CDR3 length: 14 amino acids. The germline CDR1 and CDR2 sequences are SGHDT and YYEEEE. The CDR3 DNA follows: TGTGCCAGCAGCTCCCCCCGTGGGCCAAATGAGCAGTTCTTC. This codes for CASSSPRGPNEQFF.